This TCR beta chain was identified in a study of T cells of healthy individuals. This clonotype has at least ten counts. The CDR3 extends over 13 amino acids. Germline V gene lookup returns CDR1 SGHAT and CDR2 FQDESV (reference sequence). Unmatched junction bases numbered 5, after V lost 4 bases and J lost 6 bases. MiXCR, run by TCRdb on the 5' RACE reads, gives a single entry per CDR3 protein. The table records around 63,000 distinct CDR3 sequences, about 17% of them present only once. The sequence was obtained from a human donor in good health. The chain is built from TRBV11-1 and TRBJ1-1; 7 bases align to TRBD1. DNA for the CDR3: TGTGCCAGCAGCTGGATGGGACAGCCTGAAGCTTTCTTT. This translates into CASSWMGQPEAFF. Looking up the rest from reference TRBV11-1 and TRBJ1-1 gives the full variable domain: EAEVAQSPRYKITEKSQAVAFWCDPISGHATLYWYRQILGQGPELLVQFQDESVVDDSQLPKDRFSAERLKGVDSTLKIQPAELGDSAMYLCASSWMGQPEAFFGQGTRLTVV.